Each of the 28 T cell receptor beta chains below was sequenced from the same sample in a study of blood T cell repertoires in COVID-19. This table comes from immunoSEQ multiplex PCR, and its TCRdb copy is limited to in-frame clones, with some not included. The sample has under 250,000 clones, roughly 85% seen once. Sequencing was done on a sample of PBMCs or T cells enriched from blood (not recorded which). The receptors derive from a woman in her forties or fifties who had been exposed to COVID-19.

In nucleotides, the CDR3 is TGTGCCAGCAGCGTATTGGCGGGCTTCAATGAGCAGTTCTTC. This sequence encodes CASSVLAGFNEQFF. The V gene is TRBV9, the J gene TRBJ2-1; perhaps TRBD2 as D (5 bases). The V gene's germline CDR1 is SGDLS and CDR2 YYNGEE. The V gene lost 1 base and the J gene lost 6 bases, with 11 bases spanning the gap. This CDR3 is 14 amino acids long.

This chain connects TRBV27 to TRBJ1-6; D may be TRBD1 (5 bases). Looked up from germline, CDR1 is MNHEY and CDR2 is SMNVEV (reference sequence). With 3 bases removed from V and 7 bases from J, the gap between germline ends came to 13 bases. This CDR3 is 15 amino acids long. DNA of the CDR3: TGTGCCAGCAGTTTGACGACAGCCTGGAATTCACCCCTCCACTTT. Amino acid sequence: CASSLTTAWNSPLHF.

The V gene is TRBV15, the J gene TRBJ2-7; a weak D match, TRBD2 (7 bases). Germline V gene data show CDR1 as LNHNV and CDR2 as YYDKDF (reference sequence). Deletions cut 1 base from V and 5 bases from J, with 15 bases between. This CDR3 is built from 15 residues. CDR3 DNA sequence: TGTGCCACCAGCAGAGGGACGGGGGGCTCGAACGAGCAGTACTTC. Translated, it gives CATSRGTGGSNEQYF.

CDR3 loop: CASRDSLGTQYF. CDR3 bases: TGTGCCAGCAGGGACTCCTTGGGGACCCAGTACTTC. The chain uses TRBV7-6 and TRBJ2-5; D possibly corresponds to TRBD2 (5 bases). The ends were cut back, 6 bases at V and 7 bases at J, with 12 bases in the middle. Germline V CDR1 and CDR2: SGHVS, FNYEAQ. The CDR3 extends over 12 amino acids. Combining the CDR3 with reference TRBV7-6 and TRBJ2-5 gives the whole variable domain GAGVSQSPRYKVTKRGQDVALRCDPISGHVSLYWYRQALGQGPEFLTYFNYEAQQDKSGLPNDRFSAERPEGSISTLTIQRTEQRDSAMYRCASRDSLGTQYFGPGTRLLVL.

The chain recombines TRBV5-6 with TRBJ2-1; D is possibly TRBD1 (6 bases). This CDR3 region has 18 residues. Germline assignment: CDR1 SGHDT and CDR2 YYEEEE. V lost 3 bases and J lost 2, with 21 bases in between. CDR3 amino acids: CASSSYFLGQRTYNEQFF. The CDR3 DNA sequence: TGTGCCAGCAGCTCCTATTTTTTAGGACAGCGAACCTACAATGAGCAGTTCTTC.

This clone was observed a few times. The chain employs TRBV19 and TRBJ1-2; D may be TRBD1 (6 bases). There are 16 residues in the CDR3. Germline V gene data show CDR1 as LNHDA and CDR2 as SQIVND (reference sequence). V was clipped by 0 bases and J by 4 bases, with 15 bases between them. CDR3 amino acids: CASSIDSGGHGYGYTF. CDR3 DNA sequence: TGTGCCAGTAGTATAGATTCGGGGGGGCATGGCTATGGCTACACCTTC.

The genes are TRBV6-5 and TRBJ1-5; 7 positions agree with TRBD1. Germline V gene lookup returns CDR1 MNHEY and CDR2 SVGAGI. The CDR3 consists of 14 residues. V trimming: 7 bases; J trimming: 5 bases; junction bases outside the gene matches: 8. CDR3 nucleotide sequence: TGTGCCAGCACCAGAAGCAGGGGGGATCAGCCCCAGCATTTT. It yields the protein CASTRSRGDQPQHF.

The V call is TRBV4-3, the J call TRBJ1-2; 7 bases line up with TRBD1. The CDR3 runs 14 residues. Per germline, CDR1 LGHNA and CDR2 YSLEER. The V gene end was trimmed by 3 bases and the J gene end by 4 bases; junction bases not matched to a gene: 5. The DNA for the CDR3 is TGCGCCAGCAGCCATGAACAGGGGTCCTATGGCTACACCTTC. This encodes CASSHEQGSYGYTF.

V gene TRBV19 combines with J gene TRBJ1-2; the D gene is possibly TRBD1 (5 bases). CDR1 and CDR2 from the germline V gene are LNHDA and SQIVND (reference sequence). V was shortened by 4 bases and J by 8 bases, with 11 bases between the two germline ends. The CDR3 is made up of 12 amino acids. The CDR3 is CASSRDRWGYTF. The CDR3 DNA follows: TGTGCCAGTAGTAGAGACAGATGGGGCTACACCTTC.

The chain carries TRBV21-1 and TRBJ1-6. TRBV21-1 is an annotated pseudogene. The CDR3 totals 13 residues. The chain's CDR3 is CAIALTYNSPLHF. DNA for the CDR3: TGTGCCATAGCCCTCACCTATAATTCACCCCTCCACTTT.

This clone was detected ten times or more. This chain uses TRBV29-1 with TRBJ2-7, with 11 bases aligning to TRBD1. J was trimmed by 5 bases and V by 7 bases; bases with no gene match: 4. CDR1 and CDR2 from the germline V gene are SQVTM and ANQGSEA. CDR3 length: 12 residues. The CDR3 reads CSAGQGVHEQYF. The CDR3 nucleotides read TGCAGCGCGGGACAGGGGGTCCACGAGCAGTACTTC.

This sequence joins TRBV2 and TRBJ1-1; TRBD1 matches at 7 bases. Germline V gives CDR1 SNHLY, CDR2 FYNNEI. Trimming cost V 6 bases and J 1 base; bases outside gene matches: 5. The CDR3 extends over 14 amino acids. CDR3 nucleotides: TGTGCCAGCAGCCGGGGACAGAAGAACACTGAAGCTTTCTTT. It is translated as CASSRGQKNTEAFF.

The chain links TRBV21-1 to TRBJ1-5; TRBD1 is the table's D call, not checked against the DNA. TRBV21-1 is annotated as a pseudogene. The CDR3 totals 16 residues. In DNA, the CDR3 is TGTGCCAGCAGCTTAGGACAGGGGGTCGTCGATCAGCCCCAGCATTTT. This codes for CASSLGQGVVDQPQHF.

The V and J genes are TRBV9 and TRBJ2-7; TRBD1 might be the D (6 bases). The CDR3 has 14 amino acids. Per germline, CDR1 SGDLS and CDR2 YYNGEE. Trimming pared 4 bases from V and 0 bases from J, leaving 11 bases between. The CDR3: CASSTRGSSYEQYF. CDR3 in DNA: TGTGCCAGCAGCACCAGGGGTAGCTCCTACGAGCAGTACTTC.

V gene TRBV9 combines with J gene TRBJ1-2; a possible D gene is TRBD1 (5 bases). The CDR3 extends over 14 amino acids. Per germline, CDR1 SGDLS and CDR2 YYNGEE. V lost 3 bases to trimming and J lost 2 bases, with 11 bases between them. CDR3 region: CASSAAQVNYGYTF. CDR3 DNA sequence: TGTGCCAGCAGCGCCGCACAGGTCAACTATGGCTACACCTTC.

The rearrangement joins TRBV30 to TRBJ2-5; maybe TRBD1 (6 bases). CDR1 and CDR2 (germline): GTSNPN, SVGIG (reference sequence). With 4 bases removed from V and 3 bases from J, the gap between germline ends came to 6 bases. The CDR3 has 11 amino acids. The CDR3 region has the DNA TGTGCCTGGACAGGGGAAGAGACCCAGTACTTC. This translates into CAWTGEETQYF.

This clone was counted once. This sequence joins TRBV6-5 and TRBJ2-7, with D maybe TRBD1 (6 bases). V was trimmed by 8 bases and J by 2 bases, leaving 16 bases between them. CDR1 and CDR2 (germline): MNHEY, SVGAGI. The CDR3 consists of 14 residues. CDR3 sequence: CASLLRDIPYEQYF. CDR3 coding DNA: TGTGCCAGCCTCCTCCGGGACATCCCCTACGAGCAGTACTTC.

This chain connects TRBV9 to TRBJ2-6; TRBD1 aligns across 7 bases. The germline V gene has CDR1 SGDLS and CDR2 YYNGEE. The CDR3 sequence is 18 residues long. The V gene end was trimmed by 4 bases and the J gene end by 0 bases; junction bases not matched to a gene: 10. The CDR3, as DNA: TGTGCCAGCAGCAAAGCGACAGGGTTCAGCTCTGGGGCCAACGTCCTGACTTTC. This sequence encodes CASSKATGFSSGANVLTF.

This chain connects TRBV13 to TRBJ2-1, with 9 nucleotides matching TRBD2. After removal of 2 bases from V and 0 bases from J, the junction contained 8 bases not matched to a gene. Germline V lookup: CDR1 PRHDT, CDR2 FYEKMQ (reference sequence). The CDR3 covers 18 residues. Written as DNA, the CDR3 is TGTGCCAGCAGCTTAAGGCTAGCGGGGTGGAGCTCCTACAATGAGCAGTTCTTC. Translation gives CASSLRLAGWSSYNEQFF.

The CDR3 here is CATSDLGGKNTGELFF. In nucleotides, the CDR3 is TGTGCCACCAGTGATTTAGGCGGGAAGAACACCGGGGAGCTGTTTTTT. This chain links TRBV24-1 with TRBJ2-2; D is possibly TRBD2 (6 bases). There are 16 residues in the CDR3. CDR1 is KGHDR, CDR2 SFDVKD, per germline. Trimming cost V 1 base and J 1 base, with 9 bases left between them.

The chain combines TRBV4-2 with TRBJ2-7; 9 positions agree with TRBD2. Germline lookup yields CDR1 LGHNA and CDR2 YNFKEQ. The V segment lost 4 bases and the J segment 3 bases; nucleotides outside the gene matches: 10. CDR3 length: 16 amino acids. The chain's CDR3 is CASSRGSGGTDYEQYF. Here the CDR3 DNA reads TGTGCCAGCAGCCGGGGGAGCGGGGGGACTGACTACGAGCAGTACTTC.

The chain links TRBV30 to TRBJ2-7; possibly TRBD1 for D (5 bases). Germline CDR1 GTSNPN, CDR2 SVGIG (reference sequence). The V end was cut by 4 bases, the J end by 2 bases, with 9 bases between. The CDR3 sequence is 12 residues long. The CDR3, as DNA: TGTGCCTGGAAGGGGCCCCCCTACGAGCAGTACTTC. It is translated as CAWKGPPYEQYF.

V and J are TRBV7-8 and TRBJ2-5; 7 bases are shared with TRBD1. This CDR3 contains 13 residues. The ends lost 5 bases at V and 4 bases at J; junction bases unmatched: 4. Per germline, CDR1 SGHVS and CDR2 FQNEAQ. Here the CDR3 reads CASSADRRETQYF. CDR3 nucleotides: TGTGCCAGCAGCGCGGACAGGCGAGAGACCCAGTACTTC.

The CDR3 sequence: CASSLARDSPLHF. CDR3 nucleotides: TGTGCCAGCAGCTTAGCCAGGGATTCACCCCTCCACTTT. This chain links TRBV11-2 with TRBJ1-6; TRBD1 might be the D (5 bases). Germline V gives CDR1 SGHAT, CDR2 FQNNGV. V lost 1 base to trimming and J lost 8 bases, with 6 bases between them. This CDR3 has 13 residues.

The rearrangement uses TRBV7-3 and TRBJ2-2; 12 bases are shared with TRBD2. The CDR3 covers 20 residues. Germline trimming cut 5 bases from V and 2 bases from J; bases unmatched to any gene: 15. The germline V gene encodes CDR1 SGHTA and CDR2 FQGTGA. In nucleotides, the CDR3 is TGTGCCAGCAGCGCCCTAGCTGTACTAGCGGGGGGCCTTAACACCGGGGAGCTGTTTTTT. Its protein product is CASSALAVLAGGLNTGELFF.

V and J are TRBV28 and TRBJ1-1; D gene ambiguous. V was cut by 6 bases and J by 7 bases, with 9 bases left in between. CDR3 size: 11 residues. CDR1 and CDR2 (germline): MDHEN, SYDVKM. CDR3 nucleotide sequence: TGTGCCAGCAGCCACTCCTTTGAAGCTTTCTTT. Translation: CASSHSFEAFF.

The V gene is TRBV18, the J gene TRBJ2-1; 7 nucleotides line up with TRBD2. J lost 0 bases, V lost 6 bases, and 11 bases had no gene match. Germline lookup yields CDR1 KGHSH and CDR2 LQKENI. This CDR3 is built from 17 residues. As DNA, the CDR3 is TGTGCCAGCTCCGCCCTAGCGGTCTTGAGCTCCTACAATGAGCAGTTCTTC. Amino acids: CASSALAVLSSYNEQFF. The full variable domain, in which reference TRBV18 and TRBJ2-1 provide the parts outside the CDR3, is NAGVMQNPRHLVRRRGQEARLRCSPMKGHSHVYWYRQLPEEGLKFMVYLQKENIIDESGMPKERFSAEFPKEGPSILRIQQVVRGDSAAYFCASSALAVLSSYNEQFFGPGTRLTVL.

The chain has TRBV13 and TRBJ1-1, with D uncertain. The germline V and J ends were trimmed by 0 bases and 10 bases, with 9 bases remaining between them. The CDR3 covers 12 residues. Germline loops: CDR1 PRHDT, CDR2 FYEKMQ (reference sequence). CDR3 residues: CASSLGPNGAFF. The CDR3 DNA reads TGTGCCAGCAGCTTAGGGCCCAACGGAGCTTTCTTT. The full variable domain, in which reference TRBV13 and TRBJ1-1 provide the parts outside the CDR3, is AAGVIQSPRHLIKEKRETATLKCYPIPRHDTVYWYQQGPGQDPQFLISFYEKMQSDKGSIPDRFSAQQFSDYHSELNMSSLELGDSALYFCASSLGPNGAFFGQGTRLTVV.